Shown below are 22 T cell receptor beta chains from a single sample sequenced in a study of blood T cell repertoires in COVID-19. Sequenced by immunoSEQ multiplex PCR; TCRdb stores in-frame clones only, minus some. This table holds about 200,000 clones, 70% to 85% found once. Sequencing used peripheral blood. These receptor sequences come from a human donor with acute or convalescent COVID-19. The donor label of this sample is uncertain.

This clone was recorded once. The chain recombines TRBV5-1 with TRBJ2-3, with 8 bases that match TRBD2. From germline, CDR1 is SGHRS and CDR2 YFSETQ. The CDR3 totals 16 residues. V trimming: 4 bases; J trimming: 0 bases; junction bases outside the gene matches: 7. The CDR3 loop is CASSPRAGGSTDTQYF. In nucleotides, the CDR3 is TGCGCCAGCAGCCCCCGGGCGGGAGGTAGCACAGATACGCAGTATTTT.

The chain recombines TRBV7-3 with TRBJ2-1; 7 bases fit TRBD1. The germline CDR1 and CDR2 sequences are SGHTA and FQGTGA. The CDR3 consists of 14 residues. V lost 3 bases to trimming and J lost 7 bases; unmatched junction nucleotides: 6. CDR3 nucleotide sequence: TGTGCCAGCAGCTTTGAAGGGGGCGGGAATGAGCAGTTCTTC. Protein sequence: CASSFEGGGNEQFF.

V and J are TRBV7-3 and TRBJ2-3; TRBD2 might be the D (5 bases). This CDR3 has 15 residues. Germline V gene lookup returns CDR1 SGHTA and CDR2 FQGTGA. The ends were cut back, 1 base at V and 2 bases at J, with 10 bases in the middle. The CDR3 DNA sequence: TGTGCCAGCAGCTTAAGCGGGCGTTACACAGATACGCAGTATTTT. It codes for CASSLSGRYTDTQYF.

In nucleotides, the CDR3 is TGTGCCAGCAGTACCTGGCTAGCGAAGACTACTGGGGCCAACGTCCTGACTTTC. It codes for CASSTWLAKTTGANVLTF. J is TRBJ2-6 and V is TRBV27; possibly TRBD2 for D (6 bases). Germline V lookup: CDR1 MNHEY, CDR2 SMNVEV (reference sequence). Between the trimmed V and J ends, which lost 5 bases and 2 bases, there was a span of 19 bases. This CDR3 region has 18 residues.

The chain combines TRBV28 with TRBJ1-6, with D possibly matching TRBD1 (6 bases). The V end lost 6 bases, the J end lost 9 bases, and 15 bases lay between the germline ends. The germline CDR1 and CDR2 sequences are MDHEN and SYDVKM. The CDR3 consists of 14 residues. The chain's CDR3 is CASRLQGLGSPLHF. Here the CDR3 DNA reads TGTGCCAGCAGGCTACAGGGATTAGGTTCACCCCTCCACTTT.

This chain connects TRBV6-5 to TRBJ1-5; D unresolved. V lost 4 bases and J lost 4, with 11 bases in between. The CDR3 covers 14 residues. Germline CDR1 and CDR2: MNHEY and SVGAGI. CDR3 DNA: TGTGCCAGCAGTTCGGAGTATACGAATCAGCCCCAGCATTTT. This gives the protein CASSSEYTNQPQHF.

The chain carries TRBV9 and TRBJ2-7, with a weak D call TRBD1 (7 bases). Germline V gene sequence: CDR1 SGDLS, CDR2 YYNGEE. The CDR3 runs 14 residues. V was cut by 4 bases and J by 6 bases, with 17 bases left in between. CDR3 in amino acids: CASSPGGLRGEQYF. The DNA of the CDR3 is TGTGCCAGCAGCCCAGGGGGACTGAGGGGCGAGCAGTACTTC.

This chain connects TRBV5-1 to TRBJ2-5, with a tentative D call TRBD1 (5 bases). With 0 bases removed from V and 5 bases from J, the gap between germline ends came to 8 bases. Germline V gene data show CDR1 as SGHRS and CDR2 as YFSETQ. The CDR3 consists of 13 residues. The CDR3 region has the DNA TGCGCCAGCAGCTTGGAAGGGGATGAGACCCAGTACTTC. It yields the protein CASSLEGDETQYF.

The sample holds one count of this clone. This rearrangement joins TRBV20-1 to TRBJ2-1, with a possible D match to TRBD1 (6 bases). The germline gives CDR1 DFQATT, CDR2 SNEGSKA (reference sequence). CDR3 length equals 15 residues. V gave up 3 bases and J gave up 4 bases, with 16 bases separating them. CDR3 region: CSASRGTPFYNEQFF. The CDR3 DNA follows: TGCAGTGCTAGTAGGGGGACCCCCTTTTACAATGAGCAGTTCTTC.

The V and J genes are TRBV12-2 and TRBJ2-7; the table gives TRBD2 as D, unverified against the DNA. TRBV12-2 is tagged as a pseudogene. The CDR3 loop spans 16 amino acids. The CDR3 region has the DNA TGTGCAAGTCGCCCGGCCCAGGCGGGGGAACACTACGAGCAGTACTTC. The encoded protein is CASRPAQAGEHYEQYF.

The chain combines TRBV11-2 with TRBJ1-5, with 9 bases aligning to TRBD1. Germline V gene data show CDR1 as SGHAT and CDR2 as FQNNGV. Trimming cost V 1 base and J 8 bases; bases outside gene matches: 6. The CDR3 sequence is 15 residues long. This chain's CDR3 is CASSLGTGGWEPQHF. DNA of the CDR3: TGTGCCAGCAGCTTAGGTACAGGGGGCTGGGAGCCCCAGCATTTT. The variable domain in full, with the rest retrieved from reference TRBV11-2 and TRBJ1-5, is EAGVAQSPRYKIIEKRQSVAFWCNPISGHATLYWYQQILGQGPKLLIQFQNNGVVDDSQLPKDRFSAERLKGVDSTLKIQPAKLEDSAVYLCASSLGTGGWEPQHFGDGTRLSIL.

This clone occurred a few times. The chain uses TRBV5-1 and TRBJ2-7; D is possibly TRBD1 (6 bases). Germline assignment: CDR1 SGHRS and CDR2 YFSETQ. The V and J ends lost 7 bases and 1 base respectively, with 9 bases between them. The CDR3 spans 12 residues. The CDR3 coding sequence is TGCGCCAGCCGGACAGAATCCTACGAGCAGTACTTC. Translation: CASRTESYEQYF. The full variable domain, in which reference TRBV5-1 and TRBJ2-7 provide the parts outside the CDR3, is KAGVTQTPRYLIKTRGQQVTLSCSPISGHRSVSWYQQTPGQGLQFLFEYFSETQRNKGNFPGRFSGRQFSNSRSEMNVSTLELGDSALYLCASRTESYEQYFGPGTRLTVT.

This chain joins TRBV27 and TRBJ2-5; D is possibly TRBD2 (6 bases). CDR3 length: 13 amino acids. V was shortened by 6 bases and J by 5 bases, with 13 bases between the two germline ends. Germline CDR1 MNHEY, CDR2 SMNVEV (reference sequence). CDR3 sequence reads: CASREGLRETQYF. The CDR3 DNA reads as TGTGCCAGCAGGGAGGGGCTCAGGGAGACCCAGTACTTC.

The genes are TRBV28 and TRBJ1-1; D is unclear. In germline, CDR1 is MDHEN, CDR2 SYDVKM. The V end was cut by 8 bases, the J end by 3 bases, with 10 bases between. This CDR3 has 12 amino acids. CDR3 nucleotides: TGTGCCAGCTTCACGAGAGACACTGAAGCTTTCTTT. This codes for CASFTRDTEAFF.

The chain couples TRBV5-1 to TRBJ1-1; the D gene is possibly TRBD1 (5 bases). This CDR3 is built from 15 residues. Between the trimmed V and J ends, which lost 1 base and 5 bases, there was a span of 15 bases. CDR1 is SGHRS, CDR2 YFSETQ, per germline. The CDR3 bases are TGCGCCAGCAGCTTGAAAGTCGGGGGAACTACTGAAGCTTTCTTT. Amino acid sequence: CASSLKVGGTTEAFF.

This clone was seen only once. The chain is built from TRBV7-9 and TRBJ1-4; D may be TRBD1 (5 bases). The V and J ends lost 8 bases and 8 bases respectively, with 15 bases between them. Germline V gene data show CDR1 as SEHNR and CDR2 as FQNEAQ (reference sequence). CDR3 size: 13 residues. CDR3 in DNA: TGTGCCAGCCCAGGGTCAGAAGACGAAAAACTGTTTTTT. It yields the protein CASPGSEDEKLFF. Together with reference TRBV7-9 and TRBJ1-4, the CDR3 gives the full variable domain: DTGVSQNPRHKITKRGQNVTFRCDPISEHNRLYWYRQTLGQGPEFLTYFQNEAQLEKSRLLSDRFSAERPKGSFSTLEIQRTEQGDSAMYLCASPGSEDEKLFFGSGTQLSVL.

This rearrangement joins TRBV28 to TRBJ2-5, with a possible D match to TRBD2 (6 bases). Between the trimmed V and J ends, which lost 3 bases and 8 bases, there was a span of 13 bases. The germline gives CDR1 MDHEN, CDR2 SYDVKM. CDR3 length equals 13 residues. CDR3 sequence (DNA): TGTGCCAGCAGTTTTGCGGGGTCGGGTACCCAGTACTTC. Amino acid sequence: CASSFAGSGTQYF.

This clone is a singleton in its sample. The V call is TRBV2, the J call TRBJ2-7, with TRBD2 matching 9 bases. Losses at the gene ends were 5 bases for V and 3 bases for J; bases not matched to a gene: 2. Germline V gene data show CDR1 as SNHLY and CDR2 as FYNNEI. The CDR3 runs to 13 residues. CDR3 region: CASSNSGSYEQYF. CDR3 DNA sequence: TGTGCCAGCAGTAATAGCGGGAGCTACGAGCAGTACTTC.

This sequence joins TRBV10-3 and TRBJ2-3, with 11 bases matching TRBD2. Germline V CDR1 and CDR2: ENHRY, SYGVKD. This CDR3 comprises 18 residues. With 0 bases clipped from V and 2 bases from J, the junction kept 7 bases outside the gene matches. In DNA, the CDR3 is TGTGCCATCAGTGAGTCTAGCGGGAGGGCCCGATCCACAGATACGCAGTATTTT. Its protein product is CAISESSGRARSTDTQYF.

V usage is TRBV10-3 and J usage is TRBJ1-3; the D is unclear. Trimming stripped 3 bases from V and 0 bases from J, with 6 bases between. The germline CDR1 and CDR2 sequences are ENHRY and SYGVKD. CDR3 length equals 14 residues. The CDR3 coding sequence is TGTGCCATCAGTGAAACCTACTCTGGAAACACCATATATTTT. This sequence encodes CAISETYSGNTIYF.

This clone was picked up a small number of times. The CDR3 reads CASTLGQGGTGELFF. DNA for the CDR3: TGTGCCAGTACATTGGGACAGGGTGGCACCGGGGAGCTGTTTTTT. The chain uses TRBV19 and TRBJ2-2, with 9 bases lining up with TRBD1. This CDR3 spans 15 amino acids. V lost 7 bases to trimming and J lost 4 bases; unmatched junction nucleotides: 7. CDR1 is LNHDA and CDR2 is SQIVND in the germline V gene (reference sequence). The variable domain in full, completed from reference TRBV19 and TRBJ2-2, reads DGGITQSPKYLFRKEGQNVTLSCEQNLNHDAMYWYRQDPGQGLRLIYYSQIVNDFQKGDIAEGYSVSREKKESFPLTVTSAQKNPTAFYLCASTLGQGGTGELFFGEGSRLTVL.

In this sample, this clone turned up once. The chain links TRBV5-1 to TRBJ2-7, with 11 bases identical to TRBD2. Germline-derived CDR1 and CDR2 are SGHRS and YFSETQ. The CDR3 covers 16 residues. After removal of 0 bases from V and 3 bases from J, the junction contained 5 bases not matched to a gene. CDR3 sequence (DNA): TGCGCCAGCAGCTTGGCCCCTGGACTAGCGGGCTACGAGCAGTACTTC. Its translation: CASSLAPGLAGYEQYF.